This T cell receptor beta chain comes out of a study of blood T cell repertoires in COVID-19. Across the whole study: Acute and convalescent COVID-19 specimens originated in the United States, Italy and Spain. In each case, the material was cDNA or gDNA derived from T cells, B-cell-depleted T cells, or PBMCs.

The protocol was immunoSEQ multiplex PCR, while the TCRdb copy is restricted to in-frame clones and leaves out a portion. The table lists roughly 200,000 clones, approximately 88% of them singletons. The J segment lost 5 bases and the V segment lost 4 bases, leaving 7 bases of the junction unmatched. Germline-derived CDR1 and CDR2 are SGDLS and YYNGEE. This CDR3 is 14 amino acids long. Sequences were obtained from peripheral blood. The rearrangement joins TRBV9 to TRBJ2-3; 7 bases map to TRBD2. The sequence was collected from a woman aged 30 to 39 with acute or convalescent COVID-19. The CDR3 is CASSLLAAQDTQYF. CDR3 nucleotides: TGTGCCAGCAGCTTGCTAGCGGCCCAAGATACGCAGTATTTT.